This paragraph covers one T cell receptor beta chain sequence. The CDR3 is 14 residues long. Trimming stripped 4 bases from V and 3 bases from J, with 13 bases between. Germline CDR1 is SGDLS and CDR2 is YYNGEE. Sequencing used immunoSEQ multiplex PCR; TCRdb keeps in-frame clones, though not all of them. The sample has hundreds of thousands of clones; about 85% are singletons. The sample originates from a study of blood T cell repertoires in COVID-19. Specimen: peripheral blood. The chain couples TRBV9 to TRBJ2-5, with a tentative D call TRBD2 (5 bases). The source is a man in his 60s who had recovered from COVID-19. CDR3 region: CASSLGVSEETQYF. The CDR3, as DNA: TGTGCCAGCAGCCTCGGGGTCAGCGAAGAGACCCAGTACTTC.